The 22 T cell receptor beta chains listed next were all sequenced from one sample in a study of blood T cell repertoires in COVID-19. Here immunoSEQ multiplex PCR was the method, and the copy in TCRdb shows in-frame clones only, minus some. The table has over 120,000 clones, about 80% seen once. The sequenced material came from peripheral blood. The receptors stem from a man in his sixties or seventies who had recovered from COVID-19.

The chain carries TRBV5-6 and TRBJ1-1, with a possible D match to TRBD1 (5 bases). Trimming pared 2 bases from V and 4 bases from J, leaving 12 bases between. CDR1 is SGHDT and CDR2 is YYEEEE in the germline V gene. The CDR3 has 14 residues. CDR3 nucleotides: TGTGCCAGCAGCTTCGACAGACGTGGCACTGAAGCTTTCTTT. It codes for CASSFDRRGTEAFF.

The chain has TRBV7-9 and TRBJ2-3, with D perhaps matching TRBD1 (6 bases). V was pared by 0 bases and J by 4 bases, with 14 bases between. Germline lookup yields CDR1 SEHNR and CDR2 FQNEAQ (reference sequence). The CDR3 covers 16 residues. As DNA, the CDR3 is TGTGCCAGCAGCTTAGCGCAGGGCCGACAGGCAGATACGCAGTATTTT. It translates to CASSLAQGRQADTQYF.

The CDR3 coding sequence is TGTGCCGCGAGGGGAGGGGGAGGGAACACTGAAGCTTTCTTT. This translates into CAARGGGGNTEAFF. This chain joins TRBV28 and TRBJ1-1; weak D call: TRBD1 (6 bases). Germline V gene data show CDR1 as MDHEN and CDR2 as SYDVKM. CDR3 size: 14 residues. V was clipped by 11 bases and J by 1 base, with 17 bases between them.

This clone was seen a handful of times. J is TRBJ2-2 and V is TRBV23-1; no reliable D call. TRBV23-1 is an open reading frame whose function is uncertain. Deletions cut 4 bases from V and 1 base from J, with 19 bases between. The CDR3 extends over 18 amino acids. The CDR3 here is CASSRNLDGSGNTGELFF. CDR3 DNA: TGCGCCAGCAGTCGGAACCTCGACGGTTCGGGGAACACCGGGGAGCTGTTTTTT.

The V gene is TRBV4-3, the J gene TRBJ2-7; TRBD1 aligns across 7 bases. This CDR3 contains 13 residues. Germline CDR1 LGHNA, CDR2 YSLEER. Trimming cost V 1 base and J 5 bases; bases outside gene matches: 2. The CDR3 DNA reads as TGCGCCAGCAGCCAAGGAACAGGGGACGAGCAGTACTTC. Protein sequence: CASSQGTGDEQYF.

This clone occurred a few times. The V gene is TRBV2, the J gene TRBJ2-3; a possible D gene is TRBD2 (6 bases). The V and J ends lost 5 bases and 2 bases respectively, with 14 bases between them. This CDR3 spans 15 amino acids. Germline assignment: CDR1 SNHLY and CDR2 FYNNEI. CDR3 sequence (DNA): TGTGCCAGCAGTTCTTACGGACTATACACAGATACGCAGTATTTT. Protein: CASSSYGLYTDTQYF.

The chain is built from TRBV10-1 and TRBJ2-5, with D unclear. Per germline, CDR1 WNHNN and CDR2 SYGVQD (reference sequence). V lost 4 bases and J lost 1, with 7 bases in between. The CDR3 spans 13 residues. The CDR3 region has the DNA TGCGCCAGCAGTGGCCGGGTCCAAGAGACCCAGTACTTC. Its translation: CASSGRVQETQYF.

This clone was observed at least ten times. V usage is TRBV30 and J usage is TRBJ1-1, with a weak D call TRBD1 (5 bases). The germline V gene encodes CDR1 GTSNPN and CDR2 SVGIG (reference sequence). V shed 5 bases and J shed 1 base, with 8 bases lying between them. The CDR3 is 12 amino acids. The CDR3, as DNA: TGTGCCTGGGACAGTACGAACACTGAAGCTTTCTTT. Encoded protein: CAWDSTNTEAFF.

The chain recombines TRBV7-2 with TRBJ2-7, with D possibly matching TRBD1 (6 bases). CDR3 length: 12 residues. The germline V gene has CDR1 SGHTA and CDR2 FQGNSA. V shed 5 bases and J shed 9 bases, with 14 bases lying between them. CDR3 residues: CASSTHAGAQYF. Written as DNA, the CDR3 is TGTGCCAGCAGCACTCACGCAGGGGCGCAGTACTTC.

The chain employs TRBV19 and TRBJ2-2; 10 bases fit TRBD2. The germline V gene encodes CDR1 LNHDA and CDR2 SQIVND (reference sequence). V lost 5 bases to trimming and J lost 6 bases; unmatched junction nucleotides: 3. The length of the CDR3 is 14 residues. The CDR3 sequence is CASSLAGAAGELFF. The CDR3 DNA is TGTGCCAGTAGTCTAGCGGGAGCCGCCGGGGAGCTGTTTTTT. The full variable domain, in which reference TRBV19 and TRBJ2-2 provide the parts outside the CDR3, is DGGITQSPKYLFRKEGQNVTLSCEQNLNHDAMYWYRQDPGQGLRLIYYSQIVNDFQKGDIAEGYSVSREKKESFPLTVTSAQKNPTAFYLCASSLAGAAGELFFGEGSRLTVL.

The chain recombines TRBV3-1 (or the pseudogene TRBV3-2) with TRBJ2-3; 7 nucleotides match TRBD2. This CDR3 comprises 17 residues. The V and J ends lost 2 bases and 2 bases, in that order; junction bases with no gene match: 10. Germline V gene lookup returns CDR1 LGHDT and CDR2 YNNKEL (reference sequence). CDR3 region: CASSQILAGESTDTQYF. CDR3 bases: TGTGCCAGCAGCCAAATATTAGCGGGTGAATCCACAGATACGCAGTATTTT.

This clone showed up many times. V gene TRBV7-2 combines with J gene TRBJ2-1, with D possibly matching TRBD1 (5 bases). CDR1 is SGHTA and CDR2 is FQGNSA in the germline V gene. The CDR3 covers 13 residues. The germline V and J ends were trimmed by 1 base and 14 bases, with 15 bases remaining between them. In DNA, the CDR3 is TGTGCCAGCAGCTTAGTAGGGGCAGCCCTGGAGTTCTTC. Translating gives CASSLVGAALEFF.

The V and J genes are TRBV3-1 (or the pseudogene TRBV3-2) and TRBJ1-4; D is possibly TRBD1 (5 bases). Trimming left V 1 base short and J 5 bases short, with 11 bases between. In germline, CDR1 is LGHDT, CDR2 YNNKEL (reference sequence). The CDR3 consists of 15 residues. The CDR3 is CASSQGARGNEKLFF. The DNA for the CDR3 is TGTGCCAGCAGCCAAGGAGCTAGGGGCAATGAAAAACTGTTTTTT.

The chain uses TRBV27 and TRBJ1-1, with a weak D call TRBD1 (6 bases). Germline lookup yields CDR1 MNHEY and CDR2 SMNVEV (reference sequence). Trimming stripped 8 bases from V and 2 bases from J, with 18 bases between. This CDR3 has 15 residues. The CDR3 nucleotides read TGTGCCAGCTCCGAGGCGGGGGCCGGAAACACTGAAGCTTTCTTT. Its protein product is CASSEAGAGNTEAFF.

This rearrangement joins TRBV19 to TRBJ2-1, with 9 bases matching TRBD1. The trim removed 4 bases at V and 7 bases at J, leaving 2 bases unmatched. Germline lookup yields CDR1 LNHDA and CDR2 SQIVND (reference sequence). The CDR3 totals 13 residues. CDR3 in amino acids: CASSKDRGNEQFF. The CDR3 DNA follows: TGTGCCAGTAGTAAGGACAGGGGTAATGAGCAGTTCTTC.

The J gene is TRBJ2-6, the V gene TRBV21-1; TRBD1 is the table's D call and was not checked against the DNA. TRBV21-1 is marked as a pseudogene. The CDR3 loop spans 18 amino acids. CDR3 region: CASSKERTGAPGANVLTF. CDR3 in DNA: TGTGCCAGCAGCAAAGAACGGACAGGGGCCCCCGGGGCCAACGTCCTGACTTTC.

This sequence joins TRBV23-1 and TRBJ2-5, with TRBD1 matching 7 bases. TRBV23-1 is assigned to the ORF class and has an uncertain function. Trimming at V came to 8 bases and at J to 5 bases, leaving 17 bases not matched to a gene. This CDR3 comprises 16 residues. This CDR3 is CASRHPTRGLCETQYF. The CDR3 DNA reads TGCGCCAGCCGACATCCCACTAGGGGGCTGTGCGAGACCCAGTACTTC.

This chain joins TRBV19 and TRBJ2-1, with 7 bases lining up with TRBD1. Germline V gene sequence: CDR1 LNHDA, CDR2 SQIVND (reference sequence). The junction had 8 bases not matched to a gene; V was cut back by 0 bases and J by 3 bases. This CDR3 has 17 residues. Here the CDR3 reads CASSIDPEGQHYNEQFF. CDR3 nucleotide sequence: TGTGCCAGTAGTATAGACCCTGAGGGACAGCACTACAATGAGCAGTTCTTC.

A few counts support this clone. The J gene is TRBJ2-7, the V gene TRBV7-2; D perhaps matches TRBD2 (6 bases). This CDR3 region has 14 residues. Deletions cut 5 bases from V and 3 bases from J, with 14 bases between. Germline CDR1 is SGHTA and CDR2 is FQGNSA. The DNA of the CDR3 is TGTGCCAGCAGCGTGACGGGAGACAACTACGAGCAGTACTTC. Amino acids: CASSVTGDNYEQYF.

The chain recombines TRBV5-4 with TRBJ2-5; possible D gene TRBD1, 6 bases. Germline loops: CDR1 SGHNT, CDR2 YYREEE (reference sequence). The ends were cut back, 4 bases at V and 4 bases at J, with 14 bases in the middle. This CDR3 is 14 amino acids long. The CDR3 sequence: CASSTDRQAETQYF. CDR3 DNA sequence: TGTGCCAGCAGCACTGACCGACAGGCAGAGACCCAGTACTTC.

The chain combines TRBV18 with TRBJ2-7; 8 bases are a match to TRBD2. CDR1 KGHSH and CDR2 LQKENI come from the germline V gene. This CDR3 has 13 residues. V shed 3 bases, J shed 4 bases, and the junction held 2 bases outside the gene matches. For the CDR3, the DNA is TGTGCCAGCTCACCGGGCGGGAGGTACGAGCAGTACTTC. Protein product: CASSPGGRYEQYF.

This rearrangement joins TRBV29-1 to TRBJ2-7, with a tentative D call TRBD1 (5 bases). CDR3 length: 12 amino acids. Germline loops: CDR1 SQVTM, CDR2 ANQGSEA. The V end was cut by 5 bases, the J end by 2 bases, with 10 bases between. CDR3 residues: CSVKDKPYEQYF. The CDR3 nucleotides read TGCAGCGTTAAGGACAAGCCCTACGAGCAGTACTTC.